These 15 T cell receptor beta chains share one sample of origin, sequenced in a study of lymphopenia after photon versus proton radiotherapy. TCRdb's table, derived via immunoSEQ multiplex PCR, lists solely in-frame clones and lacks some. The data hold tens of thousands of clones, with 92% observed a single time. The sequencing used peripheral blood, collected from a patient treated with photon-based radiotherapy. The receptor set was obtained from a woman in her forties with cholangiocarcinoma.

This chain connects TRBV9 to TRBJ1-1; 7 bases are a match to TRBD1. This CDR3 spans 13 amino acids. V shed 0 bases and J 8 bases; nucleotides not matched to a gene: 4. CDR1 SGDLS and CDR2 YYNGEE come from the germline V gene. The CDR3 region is CASSVAQGGEAFF. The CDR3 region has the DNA TGTGCCAGCAGCGTAGCTCAAGGGGGCGAAGCTTTCTTT.

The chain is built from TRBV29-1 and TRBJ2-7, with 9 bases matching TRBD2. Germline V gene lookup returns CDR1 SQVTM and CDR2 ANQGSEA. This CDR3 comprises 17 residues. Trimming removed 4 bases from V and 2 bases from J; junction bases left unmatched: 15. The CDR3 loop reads CSVAAGLAPGRPYEQYF. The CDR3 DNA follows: TGCAGCGTTGCGGCGGGACTAGCCCCTGGGAGGCCCTACGAGCAGTACTTC.

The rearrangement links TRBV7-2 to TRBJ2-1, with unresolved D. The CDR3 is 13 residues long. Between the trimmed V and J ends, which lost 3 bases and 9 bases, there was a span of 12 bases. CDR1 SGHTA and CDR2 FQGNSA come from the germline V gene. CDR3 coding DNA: TGTGCCAGCAGCTTGGAAAGGTATGGTGAGCAGTTCTTC. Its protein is CASSLERYGEQFF.

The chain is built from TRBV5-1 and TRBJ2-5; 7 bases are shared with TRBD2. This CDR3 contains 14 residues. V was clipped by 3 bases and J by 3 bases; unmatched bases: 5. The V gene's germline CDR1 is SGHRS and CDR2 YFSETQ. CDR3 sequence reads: CASSYGTNEETQYF. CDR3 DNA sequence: TGCGCCAGCAGCTACGGGACTAACGAAGAGACCCAGTACTTC.

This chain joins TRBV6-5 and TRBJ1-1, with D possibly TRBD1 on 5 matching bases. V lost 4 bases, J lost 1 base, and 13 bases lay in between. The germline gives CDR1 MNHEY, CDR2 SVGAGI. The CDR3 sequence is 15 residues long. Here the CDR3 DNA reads TGTGCCAGCAGTTTGTCGGCAGGGCCGAACACTGAAGCTTTCTTT. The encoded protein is CASSLSAGPNTEAFF.

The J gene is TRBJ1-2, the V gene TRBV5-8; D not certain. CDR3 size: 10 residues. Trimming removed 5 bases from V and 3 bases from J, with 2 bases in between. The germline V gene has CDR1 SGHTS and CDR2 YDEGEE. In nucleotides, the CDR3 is TGTGCCAGCAGTGACTATGGCTACACCTTC. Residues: CASSDYGYTF.

The CDR3 region is CASSTGQNYGYTF. CDR3 nucleotide sequence: TGTGCCAGCAGCACCGGGCAGAACTATGGCTACACCTTC. J is TRBJ1-2 and V is TRBV11-1; no firm D call. Germline V gives CDR1 SGHAT, CDR2 FQDESV (reference sequence). The length of the CDR3 is 13 residues. Trimming took 5 bases from V and 2 from J, leaving 9 bases between them.

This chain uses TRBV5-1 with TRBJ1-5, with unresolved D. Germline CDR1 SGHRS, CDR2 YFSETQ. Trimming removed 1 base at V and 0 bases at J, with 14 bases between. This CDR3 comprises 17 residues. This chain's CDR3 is CASSLTPMGYSNQPQHF. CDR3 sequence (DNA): TGCGCCAGCAGCTTGACACCCATGGGCTATAGCAATCAGCCCCAGCATTTT.

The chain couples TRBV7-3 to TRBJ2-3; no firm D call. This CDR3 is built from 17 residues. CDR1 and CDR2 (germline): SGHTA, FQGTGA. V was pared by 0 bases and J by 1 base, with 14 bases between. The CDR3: CASSLTPSARGTDTQYF. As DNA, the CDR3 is TGTGCCAGCAGCTTAACCCCTAGTGCCCGAGGCACAGATACGCAGTATTTT.

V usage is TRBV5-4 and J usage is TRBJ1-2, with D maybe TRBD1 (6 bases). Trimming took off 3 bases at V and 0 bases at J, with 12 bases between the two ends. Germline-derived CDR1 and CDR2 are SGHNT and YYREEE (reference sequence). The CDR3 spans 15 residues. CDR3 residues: CASSSGQIANYGYTF. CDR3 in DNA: TGTGCCAGCAGCTCCGGACAGATTGCTAACTATGGCTACACCTTC.

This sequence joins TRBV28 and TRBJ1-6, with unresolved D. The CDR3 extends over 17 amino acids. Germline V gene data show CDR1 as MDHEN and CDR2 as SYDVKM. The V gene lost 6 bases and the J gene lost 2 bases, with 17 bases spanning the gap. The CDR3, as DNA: TGTGCCAGCAGCCTGGCCAACTTGAGCCCCTATAATTCACCCCTCCACTTT. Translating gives CASSLANLSPYNSPLHF.

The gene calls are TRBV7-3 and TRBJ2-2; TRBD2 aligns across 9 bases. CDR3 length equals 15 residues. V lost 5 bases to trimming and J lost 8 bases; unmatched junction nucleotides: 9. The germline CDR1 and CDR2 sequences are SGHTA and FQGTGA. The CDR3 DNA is TGTGCCAGCAGCCAAACGACTAGCGGAAAGGGGGAGCTGTTTTTT. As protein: CASSQTTSGKGELFF.

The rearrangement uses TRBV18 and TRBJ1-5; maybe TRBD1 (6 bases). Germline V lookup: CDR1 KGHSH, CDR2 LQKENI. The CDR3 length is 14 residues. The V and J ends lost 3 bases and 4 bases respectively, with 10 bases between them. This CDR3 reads CASSPDQGNQPQHF. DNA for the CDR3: TGTGCCAGCTCACCGGATCAGGGGAATCAGCCCCAGCATTTT.

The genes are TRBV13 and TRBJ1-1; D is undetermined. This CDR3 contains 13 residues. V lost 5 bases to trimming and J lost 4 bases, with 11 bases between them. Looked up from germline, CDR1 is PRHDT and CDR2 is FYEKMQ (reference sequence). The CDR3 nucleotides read TGTGCCAGCAGCGCGAACATGATCACTGAAGCTTTCTTT. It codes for CASSANMITEAFF.

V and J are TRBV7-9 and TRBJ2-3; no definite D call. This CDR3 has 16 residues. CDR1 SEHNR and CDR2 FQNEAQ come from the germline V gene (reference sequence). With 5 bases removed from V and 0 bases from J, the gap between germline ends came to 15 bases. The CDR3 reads CASSMAWRLSTDTQYF. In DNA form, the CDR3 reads TGTGCCAGCAGCATGGCGTGGAGACTGAGCACAGATACGCAGTATTTT.